This TCR beta chain was documented in a study of blood T cell repertoires in COVID-19. The wider study: PBMCs, B-cell-depleted T cells, or T cells provided the cDNA or gDNA that made up the material.

Method: immunoSEQ multiplex PCR; TCRdb's copy keeps in-frame clones and lacks some. This sample has 63,000 or so clones, with approximately 79% found just once. Material: peripheral blood. The TCR comes from a human donor in a cohort sampled during active COVID-19.

CDR3 in amino acids: CASSPTGAGIQYF. The CDR3 nucleotides read TGTGCCAGCAGTCCTACAGGGGCGGGCATTCAGTACTTC. This chain connects TRBV5-6 to TRBJ2-4; 7 nucleotides agree with TRBD1. The CDR3 sequence is 13 residues long. J gave up 9 bases and V 5 bases, and 8 bases lay outside the gene matches. Germline V CDR1 and CDR2: SGHDT, YYEEEE. Drawing the rest from reference TRBV5-6 and TRBJ2-4, the complete variable domain is DAGVTQSPTHLIKTRGQQVTLRCSPKSGHDTVSWYQQALGQGPQFIFQYYEEEERQRGNFPDRFSGHQFPNYSSELNVNALLLGDSALYLCASSPTGAGIQYFGAGTRLSVL.